Described below is a single TCR beta chain sequence and its context. Its antigen is not yet known. There are no base qualities to consult, and no much larger clone falls within one base. Peripheral blood CD8+ and CD4+ T cells from healthy donors, Susac syndrome patients and multiple sclerosis patients were profiled by high-throughput TCR beta sequencing. Healthy donors were age- and sex-matched controls. Bulk CD8+ and CD4+ T cells were purified by magnetic negative isolation, while CD8+ TEMRA cells were enriched using FACS. Blood was drawn into EDTA tubes, processed within 24 hours, and PBMCs were isolated by density gradient centrifugation. PBMCs destined for TCR sequencing were cryopreserved in liquid nitrogen and later thawed in a 37 °C water bath. The sorted or isolated CD4+, CD8+ and CD8+ TEMRA cells reached a purity of at least 90%. The data were obtained in a study of CD8 T cells in Susac syndrome (dated by TCRdb to the late 2010s). With regard to the full study: Whether CD8+ T cell activation and differentiation in Susac syndrome was antigen driven was tested using repertoire sequencing. CD8+ T cell repertoire clonality was compared between some 13 healthy donors, approximately 14 Susac syndrome patients and around 15 multiple sclerosis patients.

The full study reports these points: The number of individuals in the TCR sequencing and HLA analysis was acknowledged as relatively small.

V is clipped by 3 bases and J by 9 bases, and the sequence between their germline boundaries is 17 bases long. The germline V gene (reference sequence) sets CDR1 to LNHNV and CDR2 to YYDKDF. The CDR3 spans 15 residues, from the cysteine through the phenylalanine. The entry retains the CDR3 DNA only, 45 bases that are in frame from base 1. RNA was extracted using the RNeasy kit, and about 0.45 to 1 ug of the RNA was reverse transcribed with random hexamers. The immunoSEQ multiplex PCR assay, covering 54 Vbeta and 13 Jbeta segments, was used to amplify TCR beta CDR3 regions. PCR amplification bias was corrected using a synthetic template baseline for primer optimization and computational correction. Regarding the original processing steps: Reads were annotated to V, D and J genes according to IMGT and were analyzed with immunoSEQ Analyzer, with only productive sequences retained. Clonality was calculated as one minus the Shannon entropy normalized by log2 of the number of productive unique sequences. Public and private clones were assessed among the 100 most prevalent clones of each patient and control. Clones were defined as Susac-specific if absent from the healthy and MS cohorts, from 900 to 1,300 published viral clones and from other ImmuneACCESS disease sequences. TCRdb passed the public sequencing reads through fastp at Q25 and MiXCR, retaining productive beta sequences. Under each unique CDR3 protein, matching rows form one entry showing the most common genes and DNA. The V and J calls were not made by the authors but by TCRdb's processing. The sample table shows 60,000 to 75,000 distinct CDR3 sequences, and 95% are seen once. Approximately 0.25% of the sample comes from the top ten.

The V and J genes are TRBV15 and TRBJ1-4; a tentative D call is TRBD1 (6 bases match). The source material was CD8+ T cells from PBMCs. The receptor was derived from a human donor in good health. The CDR3 reads CATSSEGEAEKKLFF. The bases are TGTGCCACCAGCAGTGAGGGGGAAGCGGAGAAAAAACTGTTTTTT.